This is a list of T cell receptor beta chains from one sample in a study of CD8 T cells in Susac syndrome. TCRdb recomputed calls from the immunoSEQ multiplex PCR reads with MiXCR, one row per CDR3 protein. Of about 120,000 distinct CDR3 sequences in the sample, around 94% were seen once. The sample was CD4+ T cells from PBMCs. Receptor source: a human donor in good health. Each CDR3 is given with its conserved first and last residue. The order of the fields is J gene, D gene, V gene, CDR3 DNA, CDR3 protein. A D gene is named only where the DNA matches it firmly.

>TRBJ2-4|TRBD2|TRBV5-1
TGCGCCAGCAGCCCCCTAGCGGGAGCGGACCGGTCGGCCAAAAACATTCAGTACTTC
CASSPLAGADRSAKNIQYF
>TRBJ2-7|NA|TRBV10-3
TGTGCCATCAGCCTCGGGACCAACTACGAGCAGTACTTC
CAISLGTNYEQYF
>TRBJ2-1|TRBD2|TRBV7-3
TGTGCCAGCAGCTCCCTTATTAGCGGGAGGGCCTACAATGAGCAGTTCTTC
CASSSLISGRAYNEQFF
>TRBJ2-5|NA|TRBV7-2
TGTGCCAGCAGCCAGACGGTCGGATACCAAGAGACCCAGTACTTC
CASSQTVGYQETQYF
>TRBJ2-1|TRBD2|TRBV30
TGTGCTTGGACCGTAGGATTAGGTGGGTGGACTAGCGGGAGGCTTCAAACATACAATGAGCAGTTCTTC
CAWTVGLGGWTSGRLQTYNEQFF
>TRBJ2-5|TRBD2|TRBV6-5
TGTGCCAGCAGTTACTCGGGACTAGCGGGAGGTAGGCAAGAGACCCAGTACTTC
CASSYSGLAGGRQETQYF
>TRBJ2-3|NA|TRBV3-1
TGTGCCAGCAGCCAAGATTCGGCGCAGTATTTT
CASSQDSAQYF
>TRBJ2-2|NA|TRBV23-1
TGCGCCAGCAGTCAATCCGACAGGTTCCCTGATGACACCGGGGAGCTGTTTTTT
CASSQSDRFPDDTGELFF
>TRBJ1-5|NA|TRBV7-9
TGTGCCAGCAGCCCGAGGGTGAATCAGCCCCAGCATTTT
CASSPRVNQPQHF
>TRBJ1-1|TRBD1|TRBV6-5
TGTGCCAGCATTTCAGGGGGCAGAGGGGCTTTCTTT
CASISGGRGAFF